The clone carrying this T cell receptor (beta chain) was recorded at least ten times. No antigen is known for it. Patients with uncontrolled infections, other autoimmune diseases, pregnancy or lactation were excluded. Diagnosis rested on symptoms, serum thyroxine and TRAb, thyroid ultrasound, and orbital computed tomography. The data were taken from a study of T cells in Graves' hyperthyroidism and ophthalmopathy. Study outcomes and limitations: Blood samples included most of the expanded thyroid clonotypes exceeding 0.001. A model of 13 V-J features distinguished ophthalmopathy from stable hyperthyroidism.

Germline values: CDR1 SGHAT, CDR2 FQNNGV. V lost 5 bases to trimming and J lost 4 bases, with 15 bases between them. This CDR3 is built from 15 residues. Authors of the study amplified TCR beta CDR3 regions from RNA transcripts. Carried out on the TCR CDR3, a first-round RT-PCR used the HTBI primer set. TCRdb re-derived calls from the multiplex PCR reads in MiXCR, one entry per CDR3 protein. The sample has approximately 510,000 distinct CDR3 sequences, 46% seen once; the top ten hold about two fifths. The clonotype comes from an adult woman with Graves' disease, either hyperthyroidism or ophthalmopathy (not recorded which). Source material: peripheral blood or thyroid tissue (not recorded which). The V call is TRBV11-2, the J call TRBJ1-5; D ambiguous. The CDR3 loop reads CASSPVDGSNQPQHF. The CDR3 DNA sequence: TGTGCCAGCAGCCCCGTGGACGGTAGTAATCAGCCCCAGCATTTT. Full variable domain (outside the CDR3, taken from reference TRBV11-2 and TRBJ1-5): EAGVAQSPRYKIIEKRQSVAFWCNPISGHATLYWYQQILGQGPKLLIQFQNNGVVDDSQLPKDRFSAERLKGVDSTLKIQPAKLEDSAVYLCASSPVDGSNQPQHFGDGTRLSIL.